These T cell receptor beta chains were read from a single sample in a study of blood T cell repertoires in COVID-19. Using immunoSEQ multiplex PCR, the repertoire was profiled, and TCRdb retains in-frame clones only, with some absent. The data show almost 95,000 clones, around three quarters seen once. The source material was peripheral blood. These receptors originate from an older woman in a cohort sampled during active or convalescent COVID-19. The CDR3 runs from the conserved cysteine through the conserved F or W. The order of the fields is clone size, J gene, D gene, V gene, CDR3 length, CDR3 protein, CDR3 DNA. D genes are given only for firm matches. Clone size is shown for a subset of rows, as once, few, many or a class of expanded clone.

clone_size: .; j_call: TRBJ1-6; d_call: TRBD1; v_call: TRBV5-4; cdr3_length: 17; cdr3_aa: CASSLRHRGSYNSPLHF; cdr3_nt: TGTGCCAGCAGCTTGCGTCACAGGGGCTCCTATAATTCACCCCTCCACTTT
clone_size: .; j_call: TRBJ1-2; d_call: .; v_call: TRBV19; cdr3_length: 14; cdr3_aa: CASTLLGENYGYTF; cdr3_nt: TGTGCCAGTACTTTATTAGGGGAAAACTATGGCTACACCTTC
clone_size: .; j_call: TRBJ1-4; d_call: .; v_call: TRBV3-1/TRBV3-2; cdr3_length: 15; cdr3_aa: CASSQWGGTNEKLFF; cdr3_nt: TGTGCCAGCAGCCAATGGGGGGGAACTAATGAAAAACTGTTTTTT
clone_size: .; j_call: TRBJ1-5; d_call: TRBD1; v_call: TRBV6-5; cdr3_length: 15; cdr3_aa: CASTGTGGGNQPQHF; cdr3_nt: TGTGCCAGCACAGGGACAGGGGGCGGCAATCAGCCCCAGCATTTT
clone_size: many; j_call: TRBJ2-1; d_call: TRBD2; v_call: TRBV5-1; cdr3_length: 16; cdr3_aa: CASSLELAGRGNEQFF; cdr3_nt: TGCGCCAGCAGCCTGGAACTAGCGGGGAGGGGCAATGAGCAGTTCTTC
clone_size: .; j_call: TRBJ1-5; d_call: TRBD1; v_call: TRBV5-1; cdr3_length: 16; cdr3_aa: CASSLGTGVDNQPQHF; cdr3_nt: TGCGCCAGCAGCTTGGGGACAGGGGTCGATAATCAGCCCCAGCATTTT
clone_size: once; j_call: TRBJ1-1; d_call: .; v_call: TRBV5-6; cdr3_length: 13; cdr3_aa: CASSLVRSTEAFF; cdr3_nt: TGTGCCAGCAGCTTGGTACGGAGCACTGAAGCTTTCTTT
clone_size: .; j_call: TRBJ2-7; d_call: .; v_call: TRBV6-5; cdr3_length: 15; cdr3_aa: CASSYSPVGGYEQYF; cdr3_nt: TGTGCCAGCAGTTACTCCCCGGTGGGGGGCTACGAGCAGTACTTC
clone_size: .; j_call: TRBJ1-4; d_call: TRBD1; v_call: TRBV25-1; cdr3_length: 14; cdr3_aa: CATKTGQGEEKLFF; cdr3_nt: TGTGCCACTAAAACCGGACAGGGGGAGGAAAAACTGTTTTTT
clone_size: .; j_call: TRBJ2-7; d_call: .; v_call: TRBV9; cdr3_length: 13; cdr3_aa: CASSVGHIGEQYF; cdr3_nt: TGTGCCAGCAGTGTGGGGCACATCGGGGAGCAGTACTTC
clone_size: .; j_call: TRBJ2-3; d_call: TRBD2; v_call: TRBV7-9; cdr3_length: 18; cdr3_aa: CASSLALRLAGSTDTQYF; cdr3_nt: TGTGCCAGCAGCTTAGCGCTTCGACTAGCGGGGAGCACAGATACGCAGTATTTT
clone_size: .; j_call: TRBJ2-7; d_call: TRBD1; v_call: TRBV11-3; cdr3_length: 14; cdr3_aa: CASSTTGNSYEQYF; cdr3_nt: TGTGCCAGCAGTACGACAGGGAATTCCTACGAGCAGTACTTC
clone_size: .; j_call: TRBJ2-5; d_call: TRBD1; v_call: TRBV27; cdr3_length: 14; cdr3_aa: CASRSRQGVETQYF; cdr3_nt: TGTGCCAGCAGGAGCAGACAGGGGGTTGAGACCCAGTACTTC
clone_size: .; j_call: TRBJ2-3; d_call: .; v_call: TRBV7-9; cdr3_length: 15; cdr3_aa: CASRPTGFRTDTQYF; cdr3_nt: TGTGCCAGCAGGCCAACAGGGTTCCGGACAGATACGCAGTATTTT
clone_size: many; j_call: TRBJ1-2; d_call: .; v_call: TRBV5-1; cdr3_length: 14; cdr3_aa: CASSPGAGNYGYTF; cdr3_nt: TGCGCCAGCAGCCCGGGAGCAGGGAACTATGGCTACACCTTC
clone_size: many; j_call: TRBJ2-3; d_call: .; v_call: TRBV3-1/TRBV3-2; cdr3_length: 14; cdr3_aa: CASSQGGGADTQYF; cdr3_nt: TGTGCCAGCAGCCAAGGGGGCGGGGCAGATACGCAGTATTTT
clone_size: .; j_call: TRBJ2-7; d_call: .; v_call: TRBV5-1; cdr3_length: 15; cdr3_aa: CASSLGSRAYDEQYF; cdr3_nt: TGCGCCAGCAGCTTGGGATCCAGGGCATATGACGAGCAGTACTTC
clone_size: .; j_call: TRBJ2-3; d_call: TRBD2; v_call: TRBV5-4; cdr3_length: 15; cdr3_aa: CASSVERGAPDTQYF; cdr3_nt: TGTGCCAGCAGCGTAGAGCGGGGAGCGCCAGATACGCAGTATTTT
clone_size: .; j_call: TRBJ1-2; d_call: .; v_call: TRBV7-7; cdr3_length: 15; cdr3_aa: CASSLGIRGDYGYTF; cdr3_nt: TGTGCCAGCAGCTTAGGCATCAGGGGCGATTATGGCTACACCTTC
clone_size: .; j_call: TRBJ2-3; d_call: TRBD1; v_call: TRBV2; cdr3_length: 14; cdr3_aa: CASSFGQGTDTQYF; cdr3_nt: TGTGCCAGCAGTTTTGGACAGGGAACAGATACGCAGTATTTT
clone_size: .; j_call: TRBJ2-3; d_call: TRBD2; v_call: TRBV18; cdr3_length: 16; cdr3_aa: CASSPLTSGGTDTQYF; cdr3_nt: TGTGCCAGCTCACCGTTGACTAGCGGGGGCACGGATACGCAGTATTTT
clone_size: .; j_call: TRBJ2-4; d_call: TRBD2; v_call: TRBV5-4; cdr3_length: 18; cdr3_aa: CASSLASGGPWAKNIQYF; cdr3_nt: TGTGCCAGCAGCTTGGCAAGCGGGGGGCCATGGGCCAAAAACATTCAGTACTTC
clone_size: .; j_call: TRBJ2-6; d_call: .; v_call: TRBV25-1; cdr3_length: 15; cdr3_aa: CASRLDSSGANVLTF; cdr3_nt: TGTGCCAGCAGGCTGGACAGCTCTGGGGCCAACGTCCTGACTTTC
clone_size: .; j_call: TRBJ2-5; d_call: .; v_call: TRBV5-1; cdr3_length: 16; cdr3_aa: CASSFEGRTNQETQYF; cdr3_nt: TGCGCCAGCAGCTTCGAAGGGAGGACTAACCAAGAGACCCAGTACTTC
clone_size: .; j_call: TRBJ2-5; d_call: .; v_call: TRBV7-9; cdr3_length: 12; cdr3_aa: CASSQKEGTQYF; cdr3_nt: TGTGCCAGCAGCCAGAAAGAGGGGACCCAGTACTTC
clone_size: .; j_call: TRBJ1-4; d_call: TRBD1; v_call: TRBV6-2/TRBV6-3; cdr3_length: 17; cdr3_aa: CASSYYGTGEANEKLFF; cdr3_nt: TGTGCCAGCAGTTACTATGGGACAGGGGAGGCTAATGAAAAACTGTTTTTT
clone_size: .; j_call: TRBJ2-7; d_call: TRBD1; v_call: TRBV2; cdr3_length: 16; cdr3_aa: CASSGPPGQTTYEQYF; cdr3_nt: TGTGCCAGCAGTGGTCCTCCGGGACAGACGACCTACGAGCAGTACTTC
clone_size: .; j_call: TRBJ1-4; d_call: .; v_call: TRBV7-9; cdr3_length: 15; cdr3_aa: CASTLRDTDNEKLFF; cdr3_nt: TGTGCCAGCACTCTGAGGGACACGGATAATGAAAAACTGTTTTTT
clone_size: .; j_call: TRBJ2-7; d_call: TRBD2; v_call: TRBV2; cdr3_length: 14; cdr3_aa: CATRLAGKTYEQYF; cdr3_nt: TGTGCCACCAGGCTAGCGGGGAAGACCTACGAGCAGTACTTC
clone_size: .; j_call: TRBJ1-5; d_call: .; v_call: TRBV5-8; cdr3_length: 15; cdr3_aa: CASSLKGGGNQPQHF; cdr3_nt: TGTGCCAGCAGCTTAAAGGGAGGGGGCAATCAGCCCCAGCATTTT
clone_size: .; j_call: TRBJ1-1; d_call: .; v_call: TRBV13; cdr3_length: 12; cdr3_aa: CASSLGRAEAFF; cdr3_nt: TGTGCCAGCAGCTTAGGAAGAGCCGAAGCTTTCTTT
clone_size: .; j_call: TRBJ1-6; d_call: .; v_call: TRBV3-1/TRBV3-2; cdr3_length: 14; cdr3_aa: CASRPVGGISPLHF; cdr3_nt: TGTGCCAGCAGGCCAGTCGGGGGGATTTCACCCCTCCACTTT
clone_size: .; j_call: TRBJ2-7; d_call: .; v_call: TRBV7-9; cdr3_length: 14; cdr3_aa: CASSRREGAYEQYF; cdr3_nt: TGTGCCAGCAGCCGCCGGGAAGGAGCCTACGAGCAGTACTTC
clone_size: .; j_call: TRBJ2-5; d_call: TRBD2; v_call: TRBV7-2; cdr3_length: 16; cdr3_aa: CASTWGLAGSQETQYF; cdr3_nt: TGTGCCAGCACTTGGGGACTAGCGGGATCACAAGAGACCCAGTACTTC
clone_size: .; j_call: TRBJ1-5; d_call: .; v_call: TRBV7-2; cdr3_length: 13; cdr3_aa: CASSRDRNQPQHF; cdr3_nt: TGTGCCAGCAGCCGTGACAGAAATCAGCCCCAGCATTTT
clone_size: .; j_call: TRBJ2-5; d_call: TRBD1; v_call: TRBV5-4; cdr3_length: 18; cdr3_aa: CASSSQIRDRDRGETQYF; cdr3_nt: TGTGCCAGCAGCTCGCAGATACGGGACAGGGACAGAGGGGAGACCCAGTACTTC
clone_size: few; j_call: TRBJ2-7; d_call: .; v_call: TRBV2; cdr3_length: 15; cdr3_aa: CASRERDTPYEGQYF; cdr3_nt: TGTGCCAGCAGGGAAAGGGACACACCCTACGAGGGGCAGTACTTC
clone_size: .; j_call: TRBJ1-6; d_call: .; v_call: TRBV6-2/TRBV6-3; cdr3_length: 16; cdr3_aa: CASSTPDTSGNSPLHF; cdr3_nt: TGTGCCAGCAGTACCCCGGACACGAGTGGTAATTCACCCCTCCACTTT
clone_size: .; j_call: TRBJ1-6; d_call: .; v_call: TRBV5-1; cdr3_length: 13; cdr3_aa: CASSLEGSGPLHF; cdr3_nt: TGCGCCAGCAGCTTGGAGGGAAGCGGACCCCTCCACTTT
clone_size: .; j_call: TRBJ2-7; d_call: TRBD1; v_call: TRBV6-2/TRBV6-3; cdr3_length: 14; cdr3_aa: CASSYSGTGSEQYF; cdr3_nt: TGTGCCAGCAGTTATTCCGGGACAGGGTCCGAGCAGTACTTC
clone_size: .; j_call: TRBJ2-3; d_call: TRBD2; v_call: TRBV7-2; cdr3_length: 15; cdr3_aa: CASSKLAGGPHTQYF; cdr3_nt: TGTGCCAGCAGCAAACTAGCGGGGGGGCCACATACGCAGTATTTT
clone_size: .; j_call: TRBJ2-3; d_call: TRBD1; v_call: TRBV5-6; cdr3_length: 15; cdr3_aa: CASSFRTGVADTQYF; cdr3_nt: TGTGCCAGCAGCTTCCGGACAGGGGTCGCAGATACGCAGTATTTT
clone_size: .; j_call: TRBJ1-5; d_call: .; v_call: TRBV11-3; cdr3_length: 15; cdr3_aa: CASSLVRAGRSPQHF; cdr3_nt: TGTGCCAGCAGCTTAGTCAGGGCAGGCCGATCGCCCCAGCATTTT
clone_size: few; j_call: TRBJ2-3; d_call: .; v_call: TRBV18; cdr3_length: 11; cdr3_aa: CASSPSDTQYF; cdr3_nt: TGTGCCAGCTCTCCTTCAGATACGCAGTATTTT
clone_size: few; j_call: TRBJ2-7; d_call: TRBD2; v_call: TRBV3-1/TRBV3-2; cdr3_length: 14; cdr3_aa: CASSQTSGGYEQYF; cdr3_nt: TGTGCCAGCAGCCAAACTAGCGGGGGATACGAGCAGTACTTC
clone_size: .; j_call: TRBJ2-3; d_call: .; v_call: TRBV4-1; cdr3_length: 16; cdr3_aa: CASSQDRDYRVNTQYF; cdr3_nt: TGCGCCAGCAGCCAAGATCGGGACTACAGGGTAAATACGCAGTATTTT
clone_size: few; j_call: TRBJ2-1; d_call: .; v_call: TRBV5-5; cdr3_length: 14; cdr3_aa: CASSLYGSYNEQFF; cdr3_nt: TGTGCCAGCAGCTTATACGGGTCCTACAATGAGCAGTTCTTC
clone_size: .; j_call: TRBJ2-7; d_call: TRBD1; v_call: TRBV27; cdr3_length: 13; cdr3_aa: CASSPWDSYEQYF; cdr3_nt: TGTGCCAGCAGTCCCTGGGACAGCTACGAGCAGTACTTC
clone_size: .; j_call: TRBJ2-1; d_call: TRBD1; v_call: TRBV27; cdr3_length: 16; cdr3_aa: CASSPGTGHGYNEQFF; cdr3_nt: TGTGCCAGCAGTCCCGGGACAGGGCATGGGTACAATGAGCAGTTCTTC
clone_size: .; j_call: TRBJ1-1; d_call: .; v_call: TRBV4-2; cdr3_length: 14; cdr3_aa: CASSQGRQILEAFF; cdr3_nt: TGTGCCAGCAGCCAAGGGCGACAGATCCTTGAAGCTTTCTTT
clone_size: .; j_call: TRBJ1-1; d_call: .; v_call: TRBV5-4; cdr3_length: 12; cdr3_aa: CASSLERDEAFF; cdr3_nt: TGTGCCAGCAGCTTGGAACGGGATGAAGCTTTCTTT
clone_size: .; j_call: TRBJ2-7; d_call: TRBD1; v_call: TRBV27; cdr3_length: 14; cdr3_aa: CASSPTTGWYEQYF; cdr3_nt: TGTGCCAGCAGTCCGACGACAGGGTGGTACGAGCAGTACTTC
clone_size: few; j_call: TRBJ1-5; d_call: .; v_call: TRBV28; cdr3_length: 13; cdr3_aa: CASSPRGVQPQHF; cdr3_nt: TGTGCCAGCAGCCCCAGGGGAGTTCAGCCCCAGCATTTT
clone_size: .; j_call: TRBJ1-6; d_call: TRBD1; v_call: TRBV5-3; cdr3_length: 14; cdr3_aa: CARSQKGALPPLHF; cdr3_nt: TGTGCCAGAAGCCAAAAGGGGGCCCTTCCACCCCTCCACTTT
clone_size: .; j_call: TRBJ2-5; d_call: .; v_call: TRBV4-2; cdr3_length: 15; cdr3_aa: CASSQDGRVVETQYF; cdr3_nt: TGTGCCAGCAGCCAAGATGGCAGGGTAGTGGAGACCCAGTACTTC
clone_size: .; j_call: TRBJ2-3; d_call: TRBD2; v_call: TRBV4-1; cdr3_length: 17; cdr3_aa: CASSQDPGLAAKDTQYF; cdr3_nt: TGCGCCAGCAGCCAAGACCCGGGACTAGCGGCAAAAGATACGCAGTATTTT
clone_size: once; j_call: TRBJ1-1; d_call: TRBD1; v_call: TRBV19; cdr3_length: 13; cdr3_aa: CASSGDRATEAFF; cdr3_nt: TGTGCCAGTAGTGGAGACAGGGCCACTGAAGCTTTCTTT
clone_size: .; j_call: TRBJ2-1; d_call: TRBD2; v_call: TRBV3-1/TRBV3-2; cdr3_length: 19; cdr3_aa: CASSKRTAGTSGGFNEQFF; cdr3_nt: TGTGCCAGCAGCAAAAGGACGGCCGGGACTAGCGGGGGGTTCAATGAGCAGTTCTTC
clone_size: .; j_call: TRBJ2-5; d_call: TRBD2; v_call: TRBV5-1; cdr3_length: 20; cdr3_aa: CASSFFLGLAGGPYQETQYF; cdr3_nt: TGCGCCAGCAGCTTTTTCTTGGGACTAGCGGGGGGACCGTACCAAGAGACCCAGTACTTC